Presented here are 31 T cell receptor beta chains from one specimen sequenced in a study of blood T cell repertoires in COVID-19. Produced via immunoSEQ multiplex PCR; TCRdb's table is partial and in-frame only. The sample yields about 190,000 clones, around 85% seen once. Sequencing used PBMCs or T cells enriched from blood (not recorded which). All receptors derive from a young woman who had recovered from COVID-19.

V and J are TRBV5-6 and TRBJ2-3; 7 bases line up with TRBD1. This CDR3 contains 14 residues. V was clipped by 4 bases and J by 1 base; unmatched bases: 3. Germline CDR1 is SGHDT and CDR2 is YYEEEE. CDR3 loop: CASSDTGGTDTQYF. The CDR3 nucleotides are TGTGCCAGCAGCGACACAGGGGGCACAGATACGCAGTATTTT.

The gene calls are TRBV27 and TRBJ2-1; 14 bases are a match to TRBD2. The CDR3 spans 15 residues. The germline V gene has CDR1 MNHEY and CDR2 SMNVEV (reference sequence). The J segment lost 4 bases and the V segment lost 6 bases, leaving 2 bases of the junction unmatched. For the CDR3, the DNA is TGTGCCAGCAGGGGACTAGCGGGAGTGTACAATGAGCAGTTCTTC. Translated, it gives CASRGLAGVYNEQFF.

The chain is built from TRBV15 and TRBJ1-1, with D tentatively TRBD1 (6 bases). Trimming shortened V by 5 bases and J by 4 bases, and 14 bases separated the two germline ends. Germline CDR1 reads LNHNV; CDR2 reads YYDKDF (reference sequence). The CDR3 loop spans 14 amino acids. The CDR3 region has the DNA TGTGCCACCAGCTTCAGGGGTCGGAGCACTGAAGCTTTCTTT. It translates to CATSFRGRSTEAFF.

The chain couples TRBV28 to TRBJ1-2; D remains unclear. Germline V lookup: CDR1 MDHEN, CDR2 SYDVKM. CDR3 size: 13 residues. Trimming took 3 bases from V and 1 from J, leaving 6 bases between them. Written as DNA, the CDR3 is TGTGCCAGCAGTTTTGCCGGTAACTATGGCTACACCTTC. It encodes CASSFAGNYGYTF.

V gene TRBV7-2 combines with J gene TRBJ2-1, with 8 bases matching TRBD2. The length of the CDR3 is 17 residues. J gave up 2 bases and V 0 bases, and 6 bases lay outside the gene matches. Germline CDR1 and CDR2: SGHTA and FQGNSA. The chain's CDR3 is CASSLAWGTRPYNEQFF. DNA of the CDR3: TGTGCCAGCAGCTTAGCGTGGGGGACTAGACCCTACAATGAGCAGTTCTTC.

This clone was recorded a few times. This sequence joins TRBV5-1 and TRBJ2-3, with a possible D match to TRBD1 (6 bases). CDR1 is SGHRS, CDR2 YFSETQ, per germline. This CDR3 spans 14 amino acids. The germline V and J ends were trimmed by 7 bases and 0 bases, with 12 bases remaining between them. The chain's CDR3 is CASLKGVSTDTQYF. CDR3 nucleotide sequence: TGCGCCAGCCTCAAGGGGGTTAGCACAGATACGCAGTATTTT.

This chain connects TRBV7-8 to TRBJ2-5; 8 bases match TRBD1. Germline loops: CDR1 SGHVS, CDR2 FQNEAQ. J was trimmed by 5 bases and V by 3 bases; bases with no gene match: 8. CDR3 length: 15 residues. As DNA, the CDR3 is TGTGCCAGCAGCTTCCGGGACAGGCGGACGGAGACCCAGTACTTC. This encodes CASSFRDRRTETQYF.

The rearrangement uses TRBV28 and TRBJ1-1, with 7 bases fitting TRBD1. This CDR3 region has 14 residues. Germline V gene data show CDR1 as MDHEN and CDR2 as SYDVKM. V dropped 5 bases and J dropped 5; count of bases not matched to a gene: 8. The CDR3 coding sequence is TGTGCCAGCAGTAGACAGGGTTTTGCAACTGAAGCTTTCTTT. This translates into CASSRQGFATEAFF. Drawing the rest from reference TRBV28 and TRBJ1-1, the complete variable domain is DVKVTQSSRYLVKRTGEKVFLECVQDMDHENMFWYRQDPGLGLRLIYFSYDVKMKEKGDIPEGYSVSREKKERFSLILESASTNQTSMYLCASSRQGFATEAFFGQGTRLTVV.

CDR3 protein: CASRGQTYNEQFF. The CDR3 DNA is TGTGCCAGTAGGGGGCAGACCTACAATGAGCAGTTCTTC. This chain joins TRBV19 and TRBJ2-1; D perhaps matches TRBD1 (5 bases). V lost 6 bases and J lost 2, with 8 bases in between. Germline CDR1 LNHDA, CDR2 SQIVND (reference sequence). This CDR3 contains 13 residues.

This rearrangement joins TRBV7-9 to TRBJ2-3, with 13 bases lining up with TRBD2. This CDR3 comprises 17 residues. V lost 6 bases and J lost 6; bases outside the gene matches: 12. Germline CDR1 is SEHNR and CDR2 is FQNEAQ (reference sequence). CDR3 residues: CASRTAGTSGETDTQYF. CDR3 DNA: TGTGCCAGCAGAACCGCCGGGACTAGCGGGGAGACGGATACGCAGTATTTT.

The chain carries TRBV2 and TRBJ1-1; the D is unclear. The CDR3 totals 11 residues. Germline V gene lookup returns CDR1 SNHLY and CDR2 FYNNEI. Trimming shortened V by 6 bases and J by 8 bases, and 10 bases separated the two germline ends. DNA of the CDR3: TGTGCCAGCAGGCTCTCCAGAGAAGCTTTCTTT. It yields the protein CASRLSREAFF. The variable domain in full, completed from reference TRBV2 and TRBJ1-1, reads EPEVTQTPSHQVTQMGQEVILRCVPISNHLYFYWYRQILGQKVEFLVSFYNNEISEKSEIFDDQFSVERPDGSNFTLKIRSTKLEDSAMYFCASRLSREAFFGQGTRLTVV.

This rearrangement joins TRBV5-1 to TRBJ2-1; D is possibly TRBD1 (6 bases). The CDR3 contains 14 residues. The ends were cut back, 1 base at V and 3 bases at J, with 8 bases in the middle. From germline, CDR1 is SGHRS and CDR2 YFSETQ. The CDR3 region is CASSLTGLYNEQFF. The CDR3 coding sequence is TGCGCCAGCAGCTTGACAGGGCTCTACAATGAGCAGTTCTTC. The complete variable domain, with remaining parts taken from reference TRBV5-1 and TRBJ2-1, reads KAGVTQTPRYLIKTRGQQVTLSCSPISGHRSVSWYQQTPGQGLQFLFEYFSETQRNKGNFPGRFSGRQFSNSRSEMNVSTLELGDSALYLCASSLTGLYNEQFFGPGTRLTVL.

V is TRBV12-3 or TRBV12-4 and J is TRBJ2-7; D remains unclear. V was shortened by 8 bases and J by 6 bases, with 14 bases between the two germline ends. The CDR3 length is 12 residues. The CDR3 DNA sequence: TGTGCCAGCCGCCCCGGGTCGCGCGAGCAGTACTTC. This translates into CASRPGSREQYF.

The chain employs TRBV18 and TRBJ1-4, with 8 positions matching TRBD1. After removal of 2 bases from V and 7 bases from J, the junction contained 9 bases not matched to a gene. CDR1 and CDR2 from the germline V gene are KGHSH and LQKENI. The CDR3 extends over 16 amino acids. As DNA, the CDR3 is TGTGCCAGCTCACCAGACCGGACAGGGAGGAGTGAAAAACTGTTTTTT. Translating it yields CASSPDRTGRSEKLFF.

This chain uses TRBV3-1 (or the pseudogene TRBV3-2) with TRBJ1-5; the D gene is possibly TRBD1 (5 bases). V lost 1 base and J lost 4, with 5 bases in between. This CDR3 is built from 13 residues. Germline values: CDR1 LGHDT, CDR2 YNNKEL (reference sequence). CDR3 sequence reads: CASSQGQNQPQHF. The CDR3 DNA follows: TGTGCCAGCAGCCAAGGACAGAATCAGCCCCAGCATTTT.

CDR3 nucleotides: TGTGCCAGCAGCCAAGGCCGGGACTACCAAACAGATACGCAGTATTTT. It translates to CASSQGRDYQTDTQYF. The gene calls are TRBV7-8 and TRBJ2-3; 7 bases match TRBD2. The germline CDR1 and CDR2 sequences are SGHVS and FQNEAQ. Trimming cost V 5 bases and J 3 bases; bases outside gene matches: 11. The CDR3 spans 16 residues.

The genes are TRBV5-6 and TRBJ1-5; D might be TRBD1 (6 bases). Between the trimmed V and J ends, which lost 0 bases and 6 bases, there was a span of 7 bases. In germline, CDR1 is SGHDT, CDR2 YYEEEE. The CDR3 extends over 13 amino acids. CDR3 sequence: CASSLEGGQPQHF. The CDR3 bases are TGTGCCAGCAGCTTGGAAGGGGGTCAGCCCCAGCATTTT.

V usage is TRBV3-1 (or the pseudogene TRBV3-2) and J usage is TRBJ2-7; TRBD1 is a possible D gene (6 bases). The CDR3 is made up of 15 amino acids. V was pared by 5 bases and J by 4 bases, with 18 bases between. Germline assignment: CDR1 LGHDT and CDR2 YNNKEL (reference sequence). The CDR3 region has the DNA TGTGCCAGCAGCGCCGATACCCGGACAGTTTACGAGCAGTACTTC. Translating gives CASSADTRTVYEQYF.

This clone has a single count. This sequence joins TRBV19 and TRBJ1-3; TRBD1 aligns across 9 bases. With 7 bases clipped from V and 2 bases from J, the junction kept 6 bases outside the gene matches. The CDR3 is 15 residues long. CDR1 LNHDA and CDR2 SQIVND come from the germline V gene (reference sequence). CDR3 nucleotides: TGTGCCAGTAAGGGACAGGGAATCACTGGAAACACCATATATTTT. Encoded protein: CASKGQGITGNTIYF.

The genes are TRBV7-6 and TRBJ2-3, with D maybe TRBD2 (6 bases). The V and J ends lost 8 bases and 8 bases respectively, with 14 bases between them. The CDR3 covers 12 residues. Germline V gene data show CDR1 as SGHVS and CDR2 as FNYEAQ. CDR3 in DNA: TGTGCCAGCTCGCGATCCGGGGGTACGCAGTATTTT. Its translation: CASSRSGGTQYF.

This chain joins TRBV19 and TRBJ2-3; 9 nucleotides align to TRBD2. Germline values: CDR1 LNHDA, CDR2 SQIVND (reference sequence). The CDR3 covers 15 residues. The ends lost 7 bases at V and 1 base at J; junction bases unmatched: 6. The CDR3 protein is CASMGVAGGTDTQYF. CDR3 DNA: TGTGCCAGTATGGGGGTAGCGGGGGGCACAGATACGCAGTATTTT.

This chain uses TRBV2 with TRBJ1-6, with a tentative D call TRBD1 (5 bases). The ends were cut back, 7 bases at V and 6 bases at J, with 13 bases in the middle. The V gene's germline CDR1 is SNHLY and CDR2 FYNNEI. The CDR3 covers 14 residues. The CDR3 sequence: CASISGQPNSPLHF. The CDR3, as DNA: TGTGCCAGCATATCTGGACAACCTAATTCACCCCTCCACTTT. Variable domain in full (rest from reference TRBV2 and TRBJ1-6): EPEVTQTPSHQVTQMGQEVILRCVPISNHLYFYWYRQILGQKVEFLVSFYNNEISEKSEIFDDQFSVERPDGSNFTLKIRSTKLEDSAMYFCASISGQPNSPLHFGNGTRLTVT.

This clone was found once. This chain joins TRBV21-1 and TRBJ1-4; TRBD1 reflects the table's D call only, with no check against the DNA. TRBV21-1 is a documented pseudogene. The length of the CDR3 is 16 residues. The CDR3 region has the DNA TGTGCCAGCAGCAAAGATGGCGAGGGGGCGGGTGAAAAACTGTTTTTT. Translating gives CASSKDGEGAGEKLFF.

DNA for the CDR3: TGTGCCAGCAAGCCGGGAAAGGTGGGGTCACCCCTCCACTTT. Its translation is CASKPGKVGSPLHF. J is TRBJ1-6 and V is TRBV28, with D uncertain. The CDR3 has 14 residues. V lost 7 bases and J 10 bases, leaving 17 bases between the germline ends. Germline V gene sequence: CDR1 MDHEN, CDR2 SYDVKM.

The chain uses TRBV28 and TRBJ2-1, with D possibly being TRBD2 (5 bases). CDR3 length equals 15 residues. Trimming took 6 bases from V and 0 from J, leaving 12 bases between them. Germline assignment: CDR1 MDHEN and CDR2 SYDVKM. CDR3 sequence: CASSHGVFSYNEQFF. As DNA, the CDR3 is TGTGCCAGCAGCCACGGGGTGTTCTCCTACAATGAGCAGTTCTTC.

J is TRBJ2-4 and V is TRBV4-1; 10 bases line up with TRBD2. V lost 4 bases and J lost 11; bases outside the gene matches: 11. The CDR3 spans 15 residues. Germline loops: CDR1 MGHRA, CDR2 YSYEKL. The CDR3: CASSPRFLAGDLQYF. The DNA of the CDR3 is TGCGCCAGCAGCCCAAGATTCCTAGCGGGAGACCTTCAGTACTTC.

The V call is TRBV28, the J call TRBJ2-1; D remains ambiguous. Germline V gene data show CDR1 as MDHEN and CDR2 as SYDVKM. There are 11 residues in the CDR3. Trimming cost V 7 bases and J 5 bases, with 6 bases left between them. Here the CDR3 reads CASTENNEQFF. CDR3 sequence (DNA): TGTGCCAGCACCGAGAACAATGAGCAGTTCTTC. Full variable domain (rest looked up from reference TRBV28 and TRBJ2-1): DVKVTQSSRYLVKRTGEKVFLECVQDMDHENMFWYRQDPGLGLRLIYFSYDVKMKEKGDIPEGYSVSREKKERFSLILESASTNQTSMYLCASTENNEQFFGPGTRLTVL.

This clone was picked up one time. The chain recombines TRBV19 with TRBJ2-1; D might be TRBD1 (5 bases). The CDR3 totals 16 residues. Germline CDR1 and CDR2: LNHDA and SQIVND (reference sequence). The germline V and J ends were trimmed by 5 bases and 4 bases, with 18 bases remaining between them. The CDR3 nucleotides read TGTGCCAGTAGTCGTAACGGGCAGGGCTTATACAATGAGCAGTTCTTC. Residues: CASSRNGQGLYNEQFF.

This clone was found a few times. The CDR3 DNA sequence: TGTGCCAGCAGCCAGGCGACAGGGTGGAAGGTCCTGAGGACTGAAGCTTTCTTT. Its translation: CASSQATGWKVLRTEAFF. V usage is TRBV14 and J usage is TRBJ1-1; 7 nucleotides agree with TRBD1. V lost 3 bases, J lost 5 bases, and 18 bases stayed unmatched. Germline V lookup: CDR1 SGHDN, CDR2 FVKESK. There are 18 residues in the CDR3.

The V and J genes are TRBV29-1 and TRBJ1-1, with a possible D match to TRBD1 (6 bases). With 6 bases removed from V and 5 bases from J, the gap between germline ends came to 13 bases. Germline-derived CDR1 and CDR2 are SQVTM and ANQGSEA. CDR3 size: 12 residues. Written as DNA, the CDR3 is TGCAGCGTATCACAGGGCCGGACTGAAGCTTTCTTT. Its protein is CSVSQGRTEAFF. Based on the CDR3 plus reference TRBV29-1 and TRBJ1-1, the full variable domain is SAVISQKPSRDICQRGTSLTIQCQVDSQVTMMFWYRQQPGQSLTLIATANQGSEATYESGFVIDKFPISRPNLTFSTLTVSNMSPEDSSIYLCSVSQGRTEAFFGQGTRLTVV.

J is TRBJ1-1 and V is TRBV11-2; D gene uncertain. This CDR3 has 14 amino acids. Looked up from germline, CDR1 is SGHAT and CDR2 is FQNNGV. Trimming left V 5 bases short and J 0 bases short, with 10 bases between. CDR3 coding DNA: TGTGCCAGCAGCCCAGTATCAGTGAACACTGAAGCTTTCTTT. Translating it yields CASSPVSVNTEAFF.